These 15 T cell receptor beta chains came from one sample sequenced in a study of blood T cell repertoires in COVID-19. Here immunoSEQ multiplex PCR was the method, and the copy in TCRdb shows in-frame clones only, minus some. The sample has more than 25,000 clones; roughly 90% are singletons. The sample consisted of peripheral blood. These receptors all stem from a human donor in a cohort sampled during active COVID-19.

The CDR3 nucleotides read TGTGCCAGCAGTTACTCAACTACTAGCACAGATACGCAGTATTTT. Translated: CASSYSTTSTDTQYF. This chain connects TRBV6-2 or TRBV6-3 to TRBJ2-3; D call uncertain. V was pared by 0 bases and J by 0 bases, with 7 bases between. The length of the CDR3 is 15 residues. The germline gives CDR1 MNHEY, CDR2 SVGEGT.

CDR3 nucleotides: TGTGCCAGCAGCCAAGATTTAGCGGGGGTCACAGATACGCAGTATTTT. Protein: CASSQDLAGVTDTQYF. The chain recombines TRBV4-2 with TRBJ2-3; 9 bases fit TRBD2. Losses at the gene ends were 0 bases for V and 2 bases for J; bases not matched to a gene: 3. There are 16 residues in the CDR3. Germline CDR1 reads LGHNA; CDR2 reads YNFKEQ.

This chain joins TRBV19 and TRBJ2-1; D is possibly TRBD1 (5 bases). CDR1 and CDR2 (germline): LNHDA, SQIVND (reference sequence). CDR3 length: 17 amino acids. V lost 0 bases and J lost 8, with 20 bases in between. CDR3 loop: CASSIDFLGRKGDEQFF. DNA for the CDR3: TGTGCCAGTAGTATAGATTTCCTAGGCAGAAAAGGGGATGAGCAGTTCTTC.

This CDR3 reads CASRDSNYGYTF. The CDR3 region has the DNA TGTGCCAGCAGAGACAGCAACTATGGCTACACCTTC. The chain employs TRBV6-5 and TRBJ1-2; D perhaps matches TRBD1 (5 bases). V was pared by 6 bases and J by 2 bases, with 7 bases between. Germline CDR1 and CDR2: MNHEY and SVGAGI. The CDR3 consists of 12 residues.

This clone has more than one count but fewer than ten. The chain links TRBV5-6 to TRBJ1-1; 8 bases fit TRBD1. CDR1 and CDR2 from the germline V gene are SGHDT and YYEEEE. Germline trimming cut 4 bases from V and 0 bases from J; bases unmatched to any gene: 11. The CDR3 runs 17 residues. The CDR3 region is CASSKTLDRAVNTEAFF. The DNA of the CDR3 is TGTGCCAGCAGCAAAACCTTGGACAGGGCGGTGAACACTGAAGCTTTCTTT.

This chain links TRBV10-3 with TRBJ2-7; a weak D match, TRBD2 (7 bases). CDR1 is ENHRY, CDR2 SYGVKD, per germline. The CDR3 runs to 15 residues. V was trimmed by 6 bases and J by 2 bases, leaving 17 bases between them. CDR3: CAISPPPGGAYEQYF. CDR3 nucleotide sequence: TGTGCCATCAGCCCTCCCCCGGGGGGCGCCTACGAGCAGTACTTC.

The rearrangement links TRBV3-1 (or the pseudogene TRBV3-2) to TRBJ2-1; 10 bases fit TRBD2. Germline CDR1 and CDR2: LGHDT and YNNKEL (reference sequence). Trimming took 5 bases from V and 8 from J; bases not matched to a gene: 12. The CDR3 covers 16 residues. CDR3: CASSFRQRGGRDEQFF. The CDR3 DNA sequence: TGTGCCAGCAGCTTCCGACAGCGGGGGGGCAGGGATGAGCAGTTCTTC.

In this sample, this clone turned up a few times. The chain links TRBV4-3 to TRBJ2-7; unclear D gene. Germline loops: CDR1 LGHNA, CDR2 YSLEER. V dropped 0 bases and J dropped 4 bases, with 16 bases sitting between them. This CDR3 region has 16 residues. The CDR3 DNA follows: TGCGCCAGCAGCCAAGAATTCGCCGTCCTCAGGTACGAGCAGTACTTC. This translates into CASSQEFAVLRYEQYF.

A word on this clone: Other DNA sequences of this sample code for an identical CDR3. The CDR3 bases are TGTGCCAGCAGCCAACAGGGTGGGAATTCACCCCTCCACTTT. Translation gives CASSQQGGNSPLHF. This chain connects TRBV3-1 (or the pseudogene TRBV3-2) to TRBJ1-6; D is perhaps TRBD1 (5 bases). The CDR3 totals 14 residues. Trimming pared 2 bases from V and 7 bases from J, leaving 9 bases between. Germline V lookup: CDR1 LGHDT, CDR2 YNNKEL (reference sequence).

CDR3: CSARFELGYTF. The CDR3 DNA sequence: TGCAGTGCTAGATTCGAGTTAGGCTACACCTTC. This chain links TRBV20-1 with TRBJ1-2; D remains ambiguous. The CDR3 runs to 11 residues. Germline V gene sequence: CDR1 DFQATT, CDR2 SNEGSKA (reference sequence). V lost 2 bases and J lost 8, with 9 bases in between.

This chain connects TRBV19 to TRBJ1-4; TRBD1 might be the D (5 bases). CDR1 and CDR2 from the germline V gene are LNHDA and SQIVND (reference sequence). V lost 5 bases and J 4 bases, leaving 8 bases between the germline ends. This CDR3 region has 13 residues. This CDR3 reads CASSGGSNEKLFF. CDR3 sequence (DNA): TGTGCCAGTAGTGGGGGGAGTAATGAAAAACTGTTTTTT. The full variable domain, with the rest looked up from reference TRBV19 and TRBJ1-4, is DGGITQSPKYLFRKEGQNVTLSCEQNLNHDAMYWYRQDPGQGLRLIYYSQIVNDFQKGDIAEGYSVSREKKESFPLTVTSAQKNPTAFYLCASSGGSNEKLFFGSGTQLSVL.

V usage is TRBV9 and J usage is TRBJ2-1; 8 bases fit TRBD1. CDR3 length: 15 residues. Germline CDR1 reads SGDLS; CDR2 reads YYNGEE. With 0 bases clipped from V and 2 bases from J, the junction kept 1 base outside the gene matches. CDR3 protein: CASSVVQGAYNEQFF. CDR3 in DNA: TGTGCCAGCAGCGTAGTACAGGGGGCCTACAATGAGCAGTTCTTC. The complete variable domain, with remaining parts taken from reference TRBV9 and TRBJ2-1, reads DSGVTQTPKHLITATGQRVTLRCSPRSGDLSVYWYQQSLDQGLQFLIQYYNGEERAKGNILERFSAQQFPDLHSELNLSSLELGDSALYFCASSVVQGAYNEQFFGPGTRLTVL.

In DNA, the CDR3 is TGTGCCAGTCGTTCCCCGGGACAGGTGAGAACTGAAGCTTTCTTT. Amino acids: CASRSPGQVRTEAFF. V and J are TRBV19 and TRBJ1-1; 8 nucleotides match TRBD1. The CDR3 consists of 15 residues. Trimming at V came to 8 bases and at J to 5 bases, leaving 13 bases not matched to a gene. Germline V lookup: CDR1 LNHDA, CDR2 SQIVND (reference sequence).

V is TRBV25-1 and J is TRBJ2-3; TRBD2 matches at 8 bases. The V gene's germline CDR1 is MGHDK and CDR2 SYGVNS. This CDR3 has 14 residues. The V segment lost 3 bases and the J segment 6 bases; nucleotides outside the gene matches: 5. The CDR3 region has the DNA TGTGCCAGCAGTGATGAGCGGGGGACTGATACGCAGTATTTT. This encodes CASSDERGTDTQYF.

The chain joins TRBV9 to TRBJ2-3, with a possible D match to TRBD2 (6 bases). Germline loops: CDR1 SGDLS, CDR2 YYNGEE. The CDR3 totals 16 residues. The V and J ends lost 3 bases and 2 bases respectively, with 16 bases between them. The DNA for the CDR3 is TGTGCCAGCAGCGCCTCCGGGACTTACCACACAGATACGCAGTATTTT. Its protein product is CASSASGTYHTDTQYF.